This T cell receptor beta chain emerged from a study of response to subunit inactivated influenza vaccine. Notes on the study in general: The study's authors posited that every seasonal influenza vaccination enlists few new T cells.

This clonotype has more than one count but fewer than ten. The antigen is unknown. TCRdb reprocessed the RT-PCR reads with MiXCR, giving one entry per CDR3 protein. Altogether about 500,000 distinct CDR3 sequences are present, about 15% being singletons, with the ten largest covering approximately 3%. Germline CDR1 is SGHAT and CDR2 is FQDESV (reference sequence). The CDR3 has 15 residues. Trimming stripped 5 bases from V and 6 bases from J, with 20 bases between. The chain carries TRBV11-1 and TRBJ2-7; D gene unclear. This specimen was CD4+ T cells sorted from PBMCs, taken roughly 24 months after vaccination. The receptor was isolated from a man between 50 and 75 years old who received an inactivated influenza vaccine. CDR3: CASSPAPSLGREQYF. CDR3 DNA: TGTGCCAGCAGCCCGGCCCCCAGTTTAGGCCGCGAGCAGTACTTC.